Described below is a single TCR beta chain sequence and its context. What it recognizes is unknown. Donors showed nominal health when sampled, although they likely had unrecorded immune exposures. The CDR3 spans 17 residues. Germline CDR1 SGHRS, CDR2 YFSETQ. V shed 6 bases and J 3 bases; nucleotides not matched to a gene: 8. The data were taken from a study of cytomegalovirus exposure and HLA in healthy donors. Findings and caveats of the study: After further analysis at a later stage, 16,951 TCR beta sequences were associated with HLA alleles at 0.05 false discovery rate.

This PCR relied on a set of 60 Vbeta primers and 13 Jbeta primers. Generated by immunoSEQ multiplex PCR, the TCRdb table keeps only in-frame clones and is missing some. The table has 90,000 to 95,000 clones, over 70% seen once; the top ten hold about 1.2%. The rearrangement joins TRBV5-1 to TRBJ2-3, with TRBD2 matching over 15 bases. Material for sequencing was PBMCs. The clonotype originates from a girl aged 2 to 9 in good health and CMV-seropositive. The CDR3 DNA sequence: TGCGCCAGCACCCTAACCGGGACTAGCGGGAGGACAGATACGCAGTATTTT. Translated, it gives CASTLTGTSGRTDTQYF.